These 9 T cell receptor beta chains came from one sample sequenced in a study of cytomegalovirus exposure and HLA in healthy donors. Vbeta (60) and Jbeta (13) primers were used in the PCR. TCRdb keeps only in-frame clones here, not all; method: immunoSEQ multiplex PCR. The sample carries 60,000 to 80,000 clones, more than 65% recorded once. What was sequenced was PBMCs. The receptors were sampled from a woman aged 25 to 45 in good health and CMV-seronegative.

V gene TRBV11-3 combines with J gene TRBJ2-5, with TRBD2 identical over 10 bases. With V trimmed by 1 base and J by 4 bases, 6 bases remained unmatched. This CDR3 comprises 16 residues. Germline V gene sequence: CDR1 SGHNT, CDR2 YENEEA. The CDR3 sequence is CASSLVQVAGGETQYF. The DNA for the CDR3 is TGTGCCAGCAGCTTAGTACAGGTAGCGGGAGGAGAGACCCAGTACTTC.

The rearrangement links TRBV19 to TRBJ1-1, with no clear D. Per the germline V gene, CDR1 is LNHDA and CDR2 is SQIVND (reference sequence). V dropped 7 bases and J dropped 3 bases, with 12 bases sitting between them. The CDR3 is 13 amino acids. CDR3 nucleotide sequence: TGTGCCAGTAATGAGGGCCGGTACACTGAAGCTTTCTTT. Protein sequence: CASNEGRYTEAFF.

J is TRBJ1-2 and V is TRBV28, with 8 bases identical to TRBD1. Per the germline V gene, CDR1 is MDHEN and CDR2 is SYDVKM. J was trimmed by 12 bases and V by 2 bases; bases with no gene match: 8. CDR3 length: 13 amino acids. The CDR3 bases are TGTGCCAGCAGTTTAGTTTCCCAGGGGGCCCACACCTTC. Translated: CASSLVSQGAHTF.

This sequence joins TRBV7-9 and TRBJ1-3; 10 bases are a match to TRBD1. The CDR3 runs 15 residues. The ends lost 6 bases at V and 0 bases at J; junction bases unmatched: 2. Per the germline V gene, CDR1 is SEHNR and CDR2 is FQNEAQ (reference sequence). CDR3 sequence reads: CASSWTGGSGNTIYF. The CDR3 coding sequence is TGTGCCAGCAGTTGGACAGGGGGCTCTGGAAACACCATATATTTT.

The chain combines TRBV19 with TRBJ1-4, with D unclear. V was pared by 5 bases and J by 8 bases, with 21 bases between. The germline V gene encodes CDR1 LNHDA and CDR2 SQIVND (reference sequence). The CDR3 runs to 16 residues. DNA for the CDR3: TGTGCCAGTAGTCCCCGTGGAGGGAGGGAGAGGGAAAAACTGTTTTTT. Its protein is CASSPRGGREREKLFF.

The chain employs TRBV25-1 and TRBJ1-2; D not resolved. Germline V gene lookup returns CDR1 MGHDK and CDR2 SYGVNS. The length of the CDR3 is 15 residues. Trimming shortened V by 2 bases and J by 4 bases, and 14 bases separated the two germline ends. The DNA of the CDR3 is TGTGCCAGCAGTGAAGACCGGCGGCAGCTCTATGGCTACACCTTC. Encoded protein: CASSEDRRQLYGYTF.

This rearrangement joins TRBV2 to TRBJ1-4; D might be TRBD1 (5 bases). Trimming pared 6 bases from V and 1 base from J, leaving 9 bases between. In germline, CDR1 is SNHLY, CDR2 FYNNEI. The CDR3 has 14 amino acids. The CDR3 DNA sequence: TGTGCCAGCAGGAGCGGGGGAACTAATGAAAAACTGTTTTTT. Translated, it gives CASRSGGTNEKLFF.

This clone was observed once. The chain links TRBV7-2 to TRBJ1-2, with 12 nucleotides matching TRBD1. The CDR3 has 17 residues. With 4 bases clipped from V and 7 bases from J, the junction kept 13 bases outside the gene matches. Per the germline V gene, CDR1 is SGHTA and CDR2 is FQGNSA. In DNA form, the CDR3 reads TGTGCCAGCAGCTCGGGACAGGGGGCGGTCTCGCCATCTGGCTACACCTTC. It codes for CASSSGQGAVSPSGYTF.

This clone was counted a single time. V usage is TRBV2 and J usage is TRBJ2-2, with a weak D call TRBD2 (6 bases). Trimming cost V 11 bases and J 3 bases, with 10 bases left between them. The germline gives CDR1 SNHLY, CDR2 FYNNEI. There are 12 residues in the CDR3. The CDR3 nucleotides are TGTGCCTCCGGGAGCTACACCGGGGAGCTGTTTTTT. This sequence encodes CASGSYTGELFF.